Following are 10 T cell receptor beta chains from one sample sequenced in a study of control samples from healthy donors and cancer patients. TCRdb's table, derived via immunoSEQ multiplex PCR, lists solely in-frame clones and lacks some. The repertoire holds approximately 160,000 clones, with approximately 94% as singletons. Source material: blood. The receptor set was obtained from a woman aged 18 to 35 in good health.

V and J are TRBV4-1 and TRBJ1-1; D remains unclear. The CDR3 is 17 amino acids. The V end was cut by 0 bases, the J end by 4 bases, with 18 bases between. Germline V lookup: CDR1 MGHRA, CDR2 YSYEKL. CDR3: CASSQEKTAVGFTEAFF. Written as DNA, the CDR3 is TGCGCCAGCAGCCAAGAAAAAACGGCAGTGGGGTTCACTGAAGCTTTCTTT.

This sequence joins TRBV6-5 and TRBJ1-2, with TRBD1 matching over 7 bases. CDR3 length: 15 residues. Germline trimming cut 5 bases from V and 4 bases from J; bases unmatched to any gene: 10. Germline V CDR1 and CDR2: MNHEY, SVGAGI. The chain's CDR3 is CASSRSIGQAYGYTF. The DNA for the CDR3 is TGTGCCAGCAGTAGGTCGATCGGACAGGCCTATGGCTACACCTTC.

This clone is a singleton in its sample. The chain carries TRBV4-2 and TRBJ2-1; D not certain. V was trimmed by 7 bases and J by 7 bases, leaving 23 bases between them. The germline gives CDR1 LGHNA, CDR2 YNFKEQ. The CDR3 runs 16 residues. CDR3 sequence reads: CASTPGYGSVGNEQFF. The DNA of the CDR3 is TGTGCCAGCACCCCCGGGTACGGGTCGGTAGGGAATGAGCAGTTCTTC.

The chain employs TRBV5-5 and TRBJ1-3, with D tentatively TRBD1 (5 bases). V dropped 0 bases and J dropped 4 bases, with 11 bases sitting between them. The CDR3 sequence is 15 residues long. Germline CDR1 SGHKS, CDR2 YYEKEE (reference sequence). The CDR3 here is CASSLGINRGNTIYF. As DNA, the CDR3 is TGTGCCAGCAGCTTGGGGATTAACAGGGGAAACACCATATATTTT.

CDR3 loop: CASSLELGGGANSPLHF. The CDR3 region has the DNA TGCGCCAGCAGCTTGGAACTTGGGGGGGGCGCAAATTCACCCCTCCACTTT. The chain has TRBV5-1 and TRBJ1-6, with a possible D match to TRBD1 (6 bases). This CDR3 is built from 17 residues. Trimming stripped 0 bases from V and 7 bases from J, with 17 bases between. CDR1 SGHRS and CDR2 YFSETQ come from the germline V gene. The whole variable domain, remainder taken from reference TRBV5-1 and TRBJ1-6, is KAGVTQTPRYLIKTRGQQVTLSCSPISGHRSVSWYQQTPGQGLQFLFEYFSETQRNKGNFPGRFSGRQFSNSRSEMNVSTLELGDSALYLCASSLELGGGANSPLHFGNGTRLTVT.

The rearrangement joins TRBV6-5 to TRBJ2-7; D perhaps matches TRBD2 (6 bases). CDR1 MNHEY and CDR2 SVGAGI come from the germline V gene. Trimming left V 8 bases short and J 1 base short, with 9 bases between. CDR3 length: 12 amino acids. For the CDR3, the DNA is TGTGCCAGCGAGGGAGGATCCTACGAGCAGTACTTC. Encoded protein: CASEGGSYEQYF.

This chain uses TRBV4-3 with TRBJ2-7, with TRBD2 matching 10 bases. The length of the CDR3 is 14 residues. Germline trimming cut 4 bases from V and 6 bases from J; bases unmatched to any gene: 6. CDR1 is LGHNA, CDR2 YSLEER, per germline. CDR3 sequence reads: CASSPTSGFGEQYF. CDR3 DNA sequence: TGCGCCAGCAGCCCGACTAGCGGGTTCGGCGAGCAGTACTTC.

The table lists this clone with a count of one. Other DNA sequences from this sample encode an identical CDR3 as well. This rearrangement joins TRBV2 to TRBJ1-2, with D possibly being TRBD1 (5 bases). The V end was cut by 8 bases, the J end by 7 bases, with 8 bases between. Germline-derived CDR1 and CDR2 are SNHLY and FYNNEI. This CDR3 has 10 residues. In nucleotides, the CDR3 is TGTGCCAGCTCCGGGGGTGGCTACACCTTC. Amino acids: CASSGGGYTF.

J is TRBJ2-1 and V is TRBV6-6; D is perhaps TRBD2 (6 bases). Germline assignment: CDR1 MNHNY and CDR2 SVGAGI (reference sequence). This CDR3 comprises 12 residues. With 2 bases removed from V and 7 bases from J, the gap between germline ends came to 6 bases. The DNA for the CDR3 is TGTGCCAGCAGTTACGGGGGGAATGAGCAGTTCTTC. Translated: CASSYGGNEQFF.

The chain recombines TRBV7-8 with TRBJ2-1; D uncertain. This CDR3 region has 17 residues. Germline loops: CDR1 SGHVS, CDR2 FQNEAQ. The ends were cut back, 0 bases at V and 0 bases at J, with 12 bases in the middle. CDR3 nucleotide sequence: TGTGCCAGCAGCTTAGCCACCTTTTCGAGCTCCTACAATGAGCAGTTCTTC. Translated: CASSLATFSSSYNEQFF.